A selection of T cell receptor beta chains follows, all from one sample in a study of blood T cell repertoires in COVID-19. TCRdb's copy holds only in-frame clones and misses some; the assay was immunoSEQ multiplex PCR. The sample records roughly 220,000 clones, 70% to 85% being singletons. The sample comprised PBMCs or T cells enriched from blood (not recorded which). Receptor source: a man in his forties who had recovered from COVID-19. CDR3s include the opening cysteine and the closing phenylalanine or tryptophan. A D gene is named only where the DNA matches it firmly. Clone size is not always given. Where it is, it says once, few, many or a class for expanded clones.

TRBV7-8	TRBD2	TRBJ2-7	many	CASSLNRGGRDEQYF	TGTGCCAGCAGCTTAAACCGGGGGGGCCGTGACGAGCAGTACTTC
TRBV29-1	TRBD2	TRBJ2-5	once	CSVRLAGGGETQYF	TGCAGCGTGAGACTAGCGGGGGGCGGAGAGACCCAGTACTTC
TRBV29-1	TRBD1	TRBJ2-1	-	CSVETKQGGLYNEQFF	TGCAGCGTTGAAACGAAACAGGGGGGACTCTACAATGAGCAGTTCTTC
TRBV6-6	TRBD1	TRBJ2-7	-	CASSRRPGQGDYEQYF	TGTGCCAGCAGCCGACGCCCGGGACAGGGGGACTACGAGCAGTACTTC
TRBV11-2	-	TRBJ1-2	-	CASSFDEADGYTF	TGTGCCAGCAGCTTTGACGAGGCGGATGGCTACACCTTC
TRBV5-4	TRBD1	TRBJ2-3	-	CASSWTGSFTDTQYF	TGTGCCAGCAGCTGGACAGGTTCCTTTACAGATACGCAGTATTTT
TRBV5-1	-	TRBJ1-6	-	CASSLATDRRGSPLHF	TGCGCCAGCAGCTTGGCGACGGACAGACGGGGTTCACCCCTCCACTTT
TRBV6-4	TRBD1	TRBJ2-1	-	CASSEGTGDRNEQFF	TGTGCCAGCAGTGAAGGGACAGGGGATCGGAATGAGCAGTTCTTC
TRBV2	-	TRBJ1-5	-	CASSDQGSNQPQHF	TGTGCCAGCAGTGACCAGGGAAGCAATCAGCCCCAGCATTTT
TRBV5-1	-	TRBJ1-1	-	CASSWELGANTEAFF	TGCGCCAGCAGCTGGGAGTTGGGGGCGAACACTGAAGCTTTCTTT
TRBV3-1/TRBV3-2	-	TRBJ2-1	-	CASSHPGYNEQFF	TGTGCCAGCAGCCATCCGGGTTACAATGAGCAGTTCTTC
TRBV7-2	-	TRBJ2-3	-	CASSLPRGGGTDTQYF	TGTGCCAGCAGCTTACCTCGAGGGGGGGGCACAGATACGCAGTATTTT
TRBV30	-	TRBJ1-3	-	CAWSAQGPGNTIYF	TGTGCCTGGAGTGCCCAGGGTCCAGGAAACACCATATATTTT
TRBV7-7	-	TRBJ2-1	-	CASSLSVGYEQFF	TGTGCCAGCAGCTTAAGTGTCGGGTATGAGCAGTTCTTC
TRBV9	-	TRBJ2-2	-	CASSAASGTNTGELFF	TGTGCCAGCAGCGCAGCGAGCGGGACAAACACCGGGGAGCTGTTTTTT
TRBV4-1	TRBD1	TRBJ1-3	-	CASSSWTGINTIYF	TGCGCCAGCAGCTCCTGGACAGGGATAAACACCATATATTTT
TRBV4-1	-	TRBJ2-7	-	CASSQDSGVYEQYF	TGCGCCAGCAGCCAAGATTCTGGAGTTTACGAGCAGTACTTC